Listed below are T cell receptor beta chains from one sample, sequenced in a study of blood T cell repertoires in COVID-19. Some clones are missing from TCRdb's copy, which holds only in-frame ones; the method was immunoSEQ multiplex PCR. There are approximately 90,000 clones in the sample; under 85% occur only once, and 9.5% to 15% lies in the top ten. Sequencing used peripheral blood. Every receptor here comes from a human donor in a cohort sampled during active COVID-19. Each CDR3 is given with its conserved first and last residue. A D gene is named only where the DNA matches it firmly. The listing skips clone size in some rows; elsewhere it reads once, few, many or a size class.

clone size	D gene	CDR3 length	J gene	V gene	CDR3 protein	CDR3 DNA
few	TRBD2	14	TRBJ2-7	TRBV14	CASSQVGGAREQYF	TGTGCCAGCAGCCAAGTCGGGGGGGCAAGGGAGCAGTACTTC
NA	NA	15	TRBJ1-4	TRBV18	CASSPSGGRNEKLFF	TGTGCCAGCTCACCGTCCGGGGGGCGGAATGAAAAACTGTTTTTT
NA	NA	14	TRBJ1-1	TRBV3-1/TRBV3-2	CASSQGGADTEAFF	TGTGCCAGCAGCCAAGGGGGCGCGGACACTGAAGCTTTCTTT
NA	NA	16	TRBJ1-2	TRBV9	CASRETGGAGDYGYTF	TGTGCCAGCAGGGAGACCGGGGGGGCCGGGGACTATGGCTACACCTTC
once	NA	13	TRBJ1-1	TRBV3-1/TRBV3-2	CASSRRGGTEAFF	TGTGCCAGCAGCCGAAGGGGGGGGACTGAAGCTTTCTTT
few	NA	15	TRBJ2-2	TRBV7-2	CASSLLGANTGELFF	TGTGCCAGCAGCTTGCTGGGGGCTAACACCGGGGAGCTGTTTTTT
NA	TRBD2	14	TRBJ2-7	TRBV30	CAWSGLAGGYEQYF	TGTGCCTGGAGCGGACTAGCGGGAGGGTACGAGCAGTACTTC
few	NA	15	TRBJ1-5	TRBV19	CASTPRGSVDQPQHF	TGTGCCAGTACTCCCCGGGGGAGCGTGGATCAGCCCCAGCATTTT
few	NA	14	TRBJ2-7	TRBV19	CASSAPGLIYEQYF	TGTGCCAGTAGTGCACCGGGACTTATCTACGAGCAGTACTTC
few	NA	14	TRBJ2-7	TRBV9	CASTPSPGTYEQYF	TGTGCCAGCACCCCCTCCCCGGGTACCTACGAGCAGTACTTC
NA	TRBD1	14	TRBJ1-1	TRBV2	CASMTDRGGTEAFF	TGTGCCAGCATGACGGACAGGGGAGGTACTGAAGCTTTCTTT
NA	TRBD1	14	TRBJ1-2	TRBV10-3	CASLRQGTGYGYTF	TGTGCCAGCTTGAGACAGGGAACTGGGTATGGCTACACCTTC
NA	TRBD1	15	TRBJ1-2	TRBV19	CASSPGQEDQYGYTF	TGTGCCAGTAGTCCGGGACAGGAGGACCAGTATGGCTACACCTTC
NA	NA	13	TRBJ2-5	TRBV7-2	CASSPNRDETQYF	TGTGCCAGCAGCCCAAACAGGGACGAGACCCAGTACTTC
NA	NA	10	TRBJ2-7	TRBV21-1	CAILSYEQYF	TGTGCCATCCTAAGTTACGAGCAGTACTTC